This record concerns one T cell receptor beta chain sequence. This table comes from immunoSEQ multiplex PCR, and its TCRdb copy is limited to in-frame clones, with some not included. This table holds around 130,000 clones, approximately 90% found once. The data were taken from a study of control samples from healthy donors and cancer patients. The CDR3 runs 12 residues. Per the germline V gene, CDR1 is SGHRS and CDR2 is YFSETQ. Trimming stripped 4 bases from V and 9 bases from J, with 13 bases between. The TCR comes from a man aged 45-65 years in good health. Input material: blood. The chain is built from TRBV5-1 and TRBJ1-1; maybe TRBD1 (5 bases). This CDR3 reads CASSADTKQAFF. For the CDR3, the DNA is TGCGCCAGCAGCGCGGACACTAAACAAGCTTTCTTT.